This TCR beta chain was obtained from a study of blood T cell repertoires in COVID-19. In the study overall: PBMCs, B-cell-depleted T cells, or T cells were the source of the cDNA or gDNA that made up the material.

CDR3 size: 14 residues. V lost 4 bases and J 2 bases, leaving 12 bases between the germline ends. CDR1 and CDR2 (germline): SGHTS, YDEGEE. Original handling: Amplification of reference gene primers provided the estimated nucleated cell counts. The protocol was immunoSEQ multiplex PCR, while the TCRdb copy is restricted to in-frame clones and leaves out a portion. V, J and clone size reflect that table, while D and trimming were determined from the DNA. This table holds 81,000 or so clones, about 84% found once. Material for sequencing was peripheral blood. V gene TRBV5-8 combines with J gene TRBJ2-5; D not certain. The clonotype was recovered from a man in his forties or fifties with active COVID-19. The CDR3 sequence: CASSPRRRQETQYF. CDR3 in DNA: TGTGCCAGCAGCCCCCGGCGGAGACAAGAGACCCAGTACTTC.